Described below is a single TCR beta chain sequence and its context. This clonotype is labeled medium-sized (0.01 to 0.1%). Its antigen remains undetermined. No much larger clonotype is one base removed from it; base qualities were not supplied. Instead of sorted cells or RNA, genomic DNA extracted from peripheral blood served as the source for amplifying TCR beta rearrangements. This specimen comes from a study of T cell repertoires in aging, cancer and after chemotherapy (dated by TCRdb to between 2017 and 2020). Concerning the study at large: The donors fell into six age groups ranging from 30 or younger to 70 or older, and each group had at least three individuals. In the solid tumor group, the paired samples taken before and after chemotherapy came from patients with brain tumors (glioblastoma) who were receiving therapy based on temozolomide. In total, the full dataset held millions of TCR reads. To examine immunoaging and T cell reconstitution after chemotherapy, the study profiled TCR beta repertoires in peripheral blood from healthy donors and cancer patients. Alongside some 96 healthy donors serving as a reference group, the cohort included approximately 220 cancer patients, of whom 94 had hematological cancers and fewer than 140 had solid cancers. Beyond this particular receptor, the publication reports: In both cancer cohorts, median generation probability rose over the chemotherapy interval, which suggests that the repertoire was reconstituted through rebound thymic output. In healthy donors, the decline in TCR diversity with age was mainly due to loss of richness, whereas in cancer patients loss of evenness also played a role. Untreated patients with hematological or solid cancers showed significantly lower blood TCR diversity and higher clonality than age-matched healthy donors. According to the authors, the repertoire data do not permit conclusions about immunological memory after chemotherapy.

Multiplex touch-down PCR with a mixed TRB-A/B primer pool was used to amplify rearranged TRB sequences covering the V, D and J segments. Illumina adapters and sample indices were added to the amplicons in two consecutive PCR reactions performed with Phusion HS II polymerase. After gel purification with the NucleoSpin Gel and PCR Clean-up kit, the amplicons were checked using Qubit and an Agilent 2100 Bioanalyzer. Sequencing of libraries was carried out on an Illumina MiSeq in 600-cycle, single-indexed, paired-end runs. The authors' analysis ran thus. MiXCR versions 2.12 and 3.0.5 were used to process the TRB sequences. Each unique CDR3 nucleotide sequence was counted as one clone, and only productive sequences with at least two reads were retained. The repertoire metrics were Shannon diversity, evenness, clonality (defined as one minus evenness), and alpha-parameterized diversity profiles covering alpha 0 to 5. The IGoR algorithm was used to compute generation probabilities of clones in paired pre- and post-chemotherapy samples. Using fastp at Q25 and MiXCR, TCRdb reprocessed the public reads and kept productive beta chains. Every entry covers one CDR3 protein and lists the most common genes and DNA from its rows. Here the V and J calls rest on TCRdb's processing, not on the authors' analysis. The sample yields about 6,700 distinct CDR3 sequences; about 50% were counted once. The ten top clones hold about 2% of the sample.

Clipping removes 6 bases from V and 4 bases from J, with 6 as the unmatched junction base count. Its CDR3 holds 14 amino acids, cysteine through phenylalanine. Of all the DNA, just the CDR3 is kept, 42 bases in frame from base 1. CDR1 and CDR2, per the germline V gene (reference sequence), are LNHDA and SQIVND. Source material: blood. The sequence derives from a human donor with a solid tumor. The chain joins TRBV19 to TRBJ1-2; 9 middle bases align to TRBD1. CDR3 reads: CASRETGGIYGYTF. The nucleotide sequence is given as TGTGCCAGTAGGGAGACAGGGGGGATCTATGGCTACACCTTC.